The sequence of this T cell receptor (beta chain) was determined in a study of cytomegalovirus exposure and HLA in healthy donors. Notes on the study in general: Subsequent analysis found a tendency for first-cohort TCR clusters to co-occur within the 90 to 150 validation repertoires.

The CDR3 covers 12 residues. CDR1 MNHEY and CDR2 SMNVEV come from the germline V gene (reference sequence). Trimming left V 6 bases short and J 5 bases short, with 9 bases between. The protocol was immunoSEQ multiplex PCR, while the TCRdb copy is restricted to in-frame clones and leaves out a portion. The profile shows approximately 71,000 clones, 94% of them singletons. Of note for this clone: As yet, its antigen is unknown.

What was sequenced was PBMCs. The receptor comes from a woman between 18 and 29 years old in good health and CMV-seronegative. The chain recombines TRBV27 with TRBJ2-3; D gene uncertain. CDR3 DNA sequence: TGTGCCAGCAGCCGCGGTGGAGATACGCAGTATTTT. As protein: CASSRGGDTQYF.